The 18 T cell receptor beta chains in this list originate from one sample, sequenced in a study of shared clonotypes between healthy human individuals. TCRdb's copy holds only in-frame clones and misses some; the assay was immunoSEQ multiplex PCR. The table records 2 million to 3 million clones, approximately 93% of them present only once. Material for sequencing was naive CD4+ T cells from PBMCs. Subset of the sample: CD45RA+ positively selected. The receptors here all came from a man in his late teens or twenties in good health. Some clones in this sample may be carry-over from other donors' samples.

As concerns this clone: This sample also contains other DNA sequences that code for the same CDR3. J is TRBJ1-3 and V is TRBV2; no clear D gene. The ends were cut back, 8 bases at V and 1 base at J, with 6 bases in the middle. Per the germline V gene, CDR1 is SNHLY and CDR2 is FYNNEI. This CDR3 contains 12 residues. Here the CDR3 reads CASSFSGNTIYF. The CDR3, as DNA: TGTGCCAGCTCTTTTTCTGGAAACACCATATATTTT.

The chain joins TRBV7-8 to TRBJ1-2; D is unresolved. CDR1 is SGHVS, CDR2 FQNEAQ, per germline. The CDR3 runs to 12 residues. The germline V and J ends were trimmed by 3 bases and 0 bases, with 2 bases remaining between them. The CDR3 region is CASSFSNYGYTF. In DNA, the CDR3 is TGTGCCAGCAGCTTCTCTAACTATGGCTACACCTTC.

The gene calls are TRBV18 and TRBJ2-7; 8 bases fit TRBD2. J was trimmed by 3 bases and V by 3 bases; bases with no gene match: 7. In germline, CDR1 is KGHSH, CDR2 LQKENI. This CDR3 region has 15 residues. The CDR3 DNA is TGTGCCAGCTCACCTCTCGCGGGAGGTTACTACGAGCAGTACTTC. Amino acid sequence: CASSPLAGGYYEQYF.

This clone occurred once. The chain links TRBV18 to TRBJ2-3; 8 bases align to TRBD2. CDR3 size: 16 residues. Germline V gives CDR1 KGHSH, CDR2 LQKENI. The J segment lost 2 bases and the V segment lost 5 bases, leaving 9 bases of the junction unmatched. The CDR3 region has the DNA TGTGCCAGCTCAGGGGAGCGGGAGTTGGTCACAGATACGCAGTATTTT. Translation: CASSGERELVTDTQYF.

This clone was seen only a few times. V and J are TRBV7-9 and TRBJ1-1; D is uncertain. The CDR3 sequence is 13 residues long. Germline CDR1 SEHNR, CDR2 FQNEAQ (reference sequence). Trimming removed 5 bases at V and 0 bases at J, with 7 bases between. CDR3 nucleotides: TGTGCCAGCAGCGGTTACATGAACACTGAAGCTTTCTTT. It codes for CASSGYMNTEAFF.

The gene calls are TRBV4-2 and TRBJ2-7; D is undetermined. Deletions cut 4 bases from V and 0 bases from J, with 13 bases between. The CDR3 loop spans 15 amino acids. Germline V gene sequence: CDR1 LGHNA, CDR2 YNFKEQ. CDR3 DNA sequence: TGTGCCAGCAGCCGCGAAGGCGGTAGCTCCTACGAGCAGTACTTC. Translated, it gives CASSREGGSSYEQYF.

About this clone: Other nucleotide sequences in the sample specify the same CDR3. V is TRBV5-1 and J is TRBJ1-5; D is undetermined. Deletions cut 0 bases from V and 5 bases from J, with 9 bases between. CDR1 and CDR2 (germline): SGHRS, YFSETQ. The CDR3 loop spans 14 amino acids. The chain's CDR3 is CASSLDGGYQPQHF. The CDR3 bases are TGCGCCAGCAGCTTGGATGGAGGATATCAGCCCCAGCATTTT.

The chain has TRBV14 and TRBJ2-1; no clear D. Trimming took off 1 base at V and 8 bases at J, with 6 bases between the two ends. The CDR3 has 12 residues. The V gene's germline CDR1 is SGHDN and CDR2 FVKESK. The CDR3 sequence: CASSQGRDEQFF. CDR3 DNA sequence: TGTGCCAGCAGCCAAGGGCGCGATGAGCAGTTCTTC.

This clone occurred once. The J gene is TRBJ2-4, the V gene TRBV18, with 10 nucleotides matching TRBD1. The CDR3 is 17 amino acids. Unmatched junction bases numbered 9, after V lost 1 base and J lost 6 bases. The germline gives CDR1 KGHSH, CDR2 LQKENI. CDR3 protein: CASSPRTGGDSGNIQYF. CDR3 DNA: TGTGCCAGCTCACCACGGACAGGGGGTGATTCCGGAAACATTCAGTACTTC.

Comment on this clone: Other DNA sequences within the sample encode an identical CDR3. The genes are TRBV28 and TRBJ2-7; no definite D call. The V gene lost 8 bases and the J gene lost 4 bases, with 9 bases spanning the gap. CDR1 is MDHEN, CDR2 SYDVKM, per germline. This CDR3 has 11 residues. CDR3 bases: TGTGCCAGCGGACCACCTTACGAGCAGTACTTC. This sequence encodes CASGPPYEQYF.

V and J are TRBV5-4 and TRBJ2-3, with 12 nucleotides matching TRBD1. Per germline, CDR1 SGHNT and CDR2 YYREEE (reference sequence). The CDR3 loop spans 16 amino acids. After removal of 5 bases from V and 3 bases from J, the junction contained 7 bases not matched to a gene. The CDR3 here is CASRTGTGGGTDTQYF. CDR3 nucleotides: TGTGCCAGCAGAACCGGGACAGGGGGCGGAACAGATACGCAGTATTTT.

The chain employs TRBV2 and TRBJ2-5, with TRBD1 identical over 9 bases. The ends lost 10 bases at V and 5 bases at J; junction bases unmatched: 14. The germline V gene has CDR1 SNHLY and CDR2 FYNNEI. The CDR3 consists of 15 residues. Here the CDR3 DNA reads TGTGCCACTAGCTTAGAGGGGACAGGGTCGGAGACCCAGTACTTC. Amino acid sequence: CATSLEGTGSETQYF.

Worth noting for this clone: At the DNA level, this CDR3 is encoded by other sequences in the same sample as well. The V gene is TRBV7-6, the J gene TRBJ2-2; D unclear. The germline V and J ends were trimmed by 3 bases and 7 bases, with 6 bases remaining between them. Germline V lookup: CDR1 SGHVS, CDR2 FNYEAQ. The CDR3 contains 12 residues. The CDR3 sequence: CASSLRNGELFF. The CDR3 DNA sequence: TGTGCCAGCAGCTTGCGGAACGGGGAGCTGTTTTTT.

This clone was detected a few times. The same CDR3 is also encoded by other DNA sequences in this sample. The chain carries TRBV28 and TRBJ1-2, with D possibly being TRBD1 (5 bases). The CDR3 is made up of 12 amino acids. Trimming cost V 5 bases and J 4 bases, with 8 bases left between them. Per germline, CDR1 MDHEN and CDR2 SYDVKM. In nucleotides, the CDR3 is TGTGCCAGCAGTCCCGACAGCTATGGCTACACCTTC. This translates into CASSPDSYGYTF.

The rearrangement joins TRBV28 to TRBJ1-4, with a possible D match to TRBD1 (5 bases). Germline CDR1 reads MDHEN; CDR2 reads SYDVKM. The CDR3 totals 17 residues. V gave up 2 bases and J gave up 7 bases, with 20 bases separating them. The CDR3 coding sequence is TGTGCCAGCAGTTTAGAGGTTTTGCGGGGGGTAGGTGAAAAACTGTTTTTT. Protein: CASSLEVLRGVGEKLFF.

As concerns this clone: Other DNA sequences in this sample translate to the same CDR3. This sequence joins TRBV6-5 and TRBJ2-5; no firm D call. The CDR3 runs to 14 residues. V lost 0 bases and J lost 3, with 8 bases in between. Germline CDR1 reads MNHEY; CDR2 reads SVGAGI. The CDR3 is CASSYSRGEETQYF. DNA of the CDR3: TGTGCCAGCAGTTACTCGCGCGGCGAAGAGACCCAGTACTTC.

The chain recombines TRBV5-1 with TRBJ1-6, with 7 positions matching TRBD1. The CDR3 totals 15 residues. V shed 0 bases, J shed 11 bases, and the junction held 8 bases outside the gene matches. The germline CDR1 and CDR2 sequences are SGHRS and YFSETQ. The CDR3 sequence is CASSLVTGLAAPLHF. As DNA, the CDR3 is TGCGCCAGCAGCTTGGTGACAGGGCTTGCGGCACCCCTCCACTTT.

This clone was detected only a few times. V gene TRBV12-5 combines with J gene TRBJ1-1; D is undetermined. The CDR3 loop spans 13 amino acids. Germline V gene sequence: CDR1 LGHNT, CDR2 FRNRAP. Trimming removed 6 bases at V and 4 bases at J, with 12 bases between. CDR3 sequence (DNA): TGTGCTAGTGGGGACCCCGCAGGCACTGAAGCTTTCTTT. Its protein product is CASGDPAGTEAFF.